This T cell receptor beta chain was retrieved from a study of T cells in Graves' hyperthyroidism and ophthalmopathy. Patients aged 18 to 65 had newly diagnosed hyperthyroidism of under 2 months' duration. This clonotype came up many times. Trimming took off 3 bases at V and 2 bases at J, with 5 bases between the two ends. CDR3 length equals 12 residues. Germline V gives CDR1 MDHEN, CDR2 SYDVKM. Amplified TCR beta CDR3 regions derived from RNA transcripts. Primed by the HTBI set, a first-round RT-PCR was run on the TCR CDR3. Each CDR3 protein is one row after TCRdb ran MiXCR on the multiplex PCR reads. There are a few hundred thousand distinct CDR3 sequences in the sample; approximately 20% occur only once, and roughly 3.5% lies in the top ten.

The sample comprised blood. The receptor was isolated from a woman aged 18-30 years with Graves' hyperthyroidism. The gene calls are TRBV28 and TRBJ2-7; no definite D call. CDR3 nucleotides: TGTGCCAGCAGTTTCGACACCTACGAGCAGTACTTC. This encodes CASSFDTYEQYF.